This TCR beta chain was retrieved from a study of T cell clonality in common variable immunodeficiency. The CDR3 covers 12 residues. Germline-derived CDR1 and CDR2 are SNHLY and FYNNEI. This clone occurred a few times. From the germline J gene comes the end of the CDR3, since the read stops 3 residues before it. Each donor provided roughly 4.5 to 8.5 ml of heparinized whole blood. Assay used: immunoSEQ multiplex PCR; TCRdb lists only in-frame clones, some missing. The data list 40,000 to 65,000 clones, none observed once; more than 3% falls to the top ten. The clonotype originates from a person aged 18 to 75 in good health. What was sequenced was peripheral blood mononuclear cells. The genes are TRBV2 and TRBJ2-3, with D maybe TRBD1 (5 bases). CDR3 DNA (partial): TGTGCCAGCAGCGACAGCCAAGAGACG. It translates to CASSDSQET. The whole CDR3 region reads CASSDSQETQYF. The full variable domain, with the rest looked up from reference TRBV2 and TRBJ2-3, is EPEVTQTPSHQVTQMGQEVILRCVPISNHLYFYWYRQILGQKVEFLVSFYNNEISEKSEIFDDQFSVERPDGSNFTLKIRSTKLEDSAMYFCASSDSQETQYFGPGTRLTVL.